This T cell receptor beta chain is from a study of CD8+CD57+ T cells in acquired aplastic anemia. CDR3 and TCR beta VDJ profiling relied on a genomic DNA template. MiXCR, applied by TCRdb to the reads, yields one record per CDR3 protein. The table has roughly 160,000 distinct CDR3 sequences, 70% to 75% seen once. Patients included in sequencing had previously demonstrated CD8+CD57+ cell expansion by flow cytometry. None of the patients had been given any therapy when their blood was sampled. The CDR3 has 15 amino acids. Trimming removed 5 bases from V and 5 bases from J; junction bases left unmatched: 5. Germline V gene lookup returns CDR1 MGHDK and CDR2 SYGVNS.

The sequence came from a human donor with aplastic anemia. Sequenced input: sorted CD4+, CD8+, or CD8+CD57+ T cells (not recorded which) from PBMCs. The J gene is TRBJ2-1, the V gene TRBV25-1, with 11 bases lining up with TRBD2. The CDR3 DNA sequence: TGTGCCAGCAGTCCCACTAGCGGGAGCGACAATGAGCAGTTCTTC. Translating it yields CASSPTSGSDNEQFF.